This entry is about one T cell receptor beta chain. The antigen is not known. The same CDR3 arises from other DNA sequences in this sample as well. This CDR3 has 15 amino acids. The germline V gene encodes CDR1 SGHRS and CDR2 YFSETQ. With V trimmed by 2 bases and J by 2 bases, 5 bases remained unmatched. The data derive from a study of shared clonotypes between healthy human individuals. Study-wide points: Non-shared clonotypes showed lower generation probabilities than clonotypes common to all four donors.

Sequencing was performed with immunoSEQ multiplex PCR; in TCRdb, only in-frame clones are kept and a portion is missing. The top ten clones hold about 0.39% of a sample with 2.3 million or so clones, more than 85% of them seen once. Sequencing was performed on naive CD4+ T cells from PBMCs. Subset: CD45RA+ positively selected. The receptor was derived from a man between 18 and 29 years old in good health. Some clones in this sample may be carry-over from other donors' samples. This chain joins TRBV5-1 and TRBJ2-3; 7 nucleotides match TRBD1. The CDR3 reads CASSLGTASTDTQYF. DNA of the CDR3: TGCGCCAGCAGCTTAGGGACAGCATCCACAGATACGCAGTATTTT.